The clone carrying this TCR beta chain has at least ten counts. What it binds is not known. TCRdb processed the 5' RACE reads anew with MiXCR; each CDR3 protein has one entry. The sample gives over 130,000 distinct CDR3 sequences, 11% to 15% of which show up once; about 29% is in the top ten. The data are from a study of T-cell memory formation after mild COVID-19. Study details: Clusters of TCRs were largely donor specific.

Trimming removed 4 bases from V and 2 bases from J, with 4 bases in between. The CDR3 runs 12 residues. Notes on the study in general: Among CD4+ contracting clones, most were CM and EM, and CD8+ ones EMRA.

The TCR comes from an adult woman who had mild COVID-19 (a few samples of this study predate the infection). Cell type and time point are not known. The sequencing sample was made of PBMCs or a T cell subset sorted from them (not recorded which). The chain is built from TRBV12-3 or TRBV12-4 and TRBJ2-3; D remains unclear. The CDR3 DNA follows: TGTGCCAGCAGTTGGGCCACAGATACGCAGTATTTT. As protein: CASSWATDTQYF.